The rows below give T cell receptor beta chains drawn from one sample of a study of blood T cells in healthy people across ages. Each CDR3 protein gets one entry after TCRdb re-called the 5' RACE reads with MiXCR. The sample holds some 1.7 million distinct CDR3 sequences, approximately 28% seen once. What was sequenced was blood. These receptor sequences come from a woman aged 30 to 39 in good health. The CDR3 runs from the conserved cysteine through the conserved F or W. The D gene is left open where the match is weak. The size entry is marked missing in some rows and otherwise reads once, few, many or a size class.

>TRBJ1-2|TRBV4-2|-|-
CASSQDAGQNYGYTF
TGTGCCAGCAGCCAAGACGCGGGGCAGAACTATGGCTACACCTTC
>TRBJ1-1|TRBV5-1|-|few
CASSPGGLAFF
TGCGCCAGCAGCCCGGGGGGCTTGGCTTTCTTT
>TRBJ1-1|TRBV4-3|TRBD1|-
CASSQAGQGTEAFF
TGCGCCAGCAGCCAAGCGGGACAGGGGACTGAAGCTTTCTTT
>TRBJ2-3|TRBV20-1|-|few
CSARETNAYTDTQYF
TGCAGTGCTAGAGAGACCAACGCATACACAGATACGCAGTATTTT
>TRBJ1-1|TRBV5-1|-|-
CASSPPAGGSGEAFF
TGCGCCAGCAGCCCCCCGGCTGGAGGGAGCGGTGAAGCTTTCTTT
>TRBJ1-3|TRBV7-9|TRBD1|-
CASSDTGGSGNTIYF
TGTGCCAGCAGTGATACAGGGGGCTCTGGAAACACCATATATTTT
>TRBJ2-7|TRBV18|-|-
CASSPGGLDYEQYF
TGTGCCAGCTCACCAGGTGGGTTAGACTACGAGCAGTACTTC
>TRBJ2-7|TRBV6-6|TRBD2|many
CASRAGSPYEQYF
TGTGCCAGCAGAGCGGGATCCCCCTACGAGCAGTACTTC
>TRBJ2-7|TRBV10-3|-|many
CAISQQGQTYEQYF
TGTGCCATCAGTCAACAGGGTCAAACCTACGAGCAGTACTTC
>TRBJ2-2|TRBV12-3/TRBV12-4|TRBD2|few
CASSRGLAGAGAGELFF
TGTGCCAGCAGCCGGGGACTAGCGGGGGCCGGCGCCGGGGAGCTGTTTTTT
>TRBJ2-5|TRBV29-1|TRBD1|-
CSVYGTEQETQYF
TGCAGCGTCTATGGGACAGAGCAAGAGACCCAGTACTTC